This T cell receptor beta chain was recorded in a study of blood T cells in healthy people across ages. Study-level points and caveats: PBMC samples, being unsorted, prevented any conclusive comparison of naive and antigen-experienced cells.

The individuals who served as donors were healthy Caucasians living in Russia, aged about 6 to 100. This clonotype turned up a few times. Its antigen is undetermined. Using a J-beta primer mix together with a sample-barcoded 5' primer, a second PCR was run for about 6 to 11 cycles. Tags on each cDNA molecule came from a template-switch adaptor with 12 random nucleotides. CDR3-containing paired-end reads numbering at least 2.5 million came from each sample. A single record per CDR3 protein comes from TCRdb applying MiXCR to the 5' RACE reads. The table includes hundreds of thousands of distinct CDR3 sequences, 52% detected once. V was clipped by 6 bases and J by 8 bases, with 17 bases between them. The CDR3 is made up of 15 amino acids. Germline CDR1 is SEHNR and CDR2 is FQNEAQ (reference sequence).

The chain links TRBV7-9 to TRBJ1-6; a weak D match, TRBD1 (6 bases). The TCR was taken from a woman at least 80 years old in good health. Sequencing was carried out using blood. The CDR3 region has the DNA TGTGCCAGCAGGCGCACCAGGGGTCCTGATTCACCCCTCCACTTT. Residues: CASRRTRGPDSPLHF.